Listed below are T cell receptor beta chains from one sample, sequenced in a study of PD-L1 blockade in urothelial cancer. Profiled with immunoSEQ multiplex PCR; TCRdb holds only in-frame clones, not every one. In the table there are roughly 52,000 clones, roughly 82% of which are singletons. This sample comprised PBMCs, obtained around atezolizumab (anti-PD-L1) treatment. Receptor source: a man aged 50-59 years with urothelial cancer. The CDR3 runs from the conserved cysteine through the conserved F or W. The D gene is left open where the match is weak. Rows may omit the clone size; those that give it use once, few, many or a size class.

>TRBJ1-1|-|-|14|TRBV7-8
TGTGCCAGCAGCTTGACAGACTTGAACACTGAAGCTTTCTTT
CASSLTDLNTEAFF
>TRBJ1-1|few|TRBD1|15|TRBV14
TGTGCCAGCAGCCAAGTCGCAGGGGGCACAGCTGAAGCTTTCTTT
CASSQVAGGTAEAFF
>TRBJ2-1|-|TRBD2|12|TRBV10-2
TGCGCCAGCAAGACTAGCATGCGTGAGCAGTTCTTC
CASKTSMREQFF
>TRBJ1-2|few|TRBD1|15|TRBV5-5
TGTGCCAGCAGCTCGGCCCAGGGGGCAGGATATGGCTACACCTTC
CASSSAQGAGYGYTF
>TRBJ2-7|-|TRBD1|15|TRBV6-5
TGTGCCAGCAGCCGAACCGGGACAGAGGACTACGAGCAGTACTTC
CASSRTGTEDYEQYF
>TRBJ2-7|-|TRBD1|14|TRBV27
TGTGCCAGCAGTTCCGGGACAGGGGGCTACGAGCAGTACTTC
CASSSGTGGYEQYF
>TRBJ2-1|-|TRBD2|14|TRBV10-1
TGCGCCAGCAGAGAGCGGGAGGGTAGCAATGAGCAGTTCTTC
CASREREGSNEQFF
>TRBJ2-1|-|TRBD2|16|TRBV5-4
TGTGCCAGCAGCCCTCCCAGACTAGCGGGATTGGGTGAGCAGTTCTTC
CASSPPRLAGLGEQFF
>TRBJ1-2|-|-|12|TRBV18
TGTGCCAGCTCACAGGGAGCCTATGGCTACACCTTC
CASSQGAYGYTF
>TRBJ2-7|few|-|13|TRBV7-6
TGTGCCAGCAGCTCGCAGGCCACCTACGAGCAGTACTTC
CASSSQATYEQYF
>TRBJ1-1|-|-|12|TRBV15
TGTGCCACCAGCAACAGGCCTCTGGGAGCTTTCTTT
CATSNRPLGAFF